These 22 T cell receptor beta chains share one sample of origin, sequenced in a study of CD8 T cells in Susac syndrome. cDNA came from around 0.5 to 1 ug RNA primed by random hexamers. TCRdb itself ran the immunoSEQ multiplex PCR reads through MiXCR, one entry per CDR3 protein. The sample shows around 150,000 distinct CDR3 sequences, around 94% of them seen only once. The sequencing input was CD4+ T cells from PBMCs. These receptors were collected from a human donor with multiple sclerosis.

This sequence joins TRBV20-1 and TRBJ2-3; the match to TRBD2 covers 10 bases. Unmatched junction bases numbered 6, after V lost 6 bases and J lost 0 bases. The germline CDR1 and CDR2 sequences are DFQATT and SNEGSKA (reference sequence). This CDR3 spans 15 amino acids. The CDR3 protein is CSARLAGVSTDTQYF. The CDR3, as DNA: TGCAGTGCAAGACTAGCGGGTGTAAGCACAGATACGCAGTATTTT.

The chain recombines TRBV6-6 with TRBJ1-1; D gene uncertain. CDR1 and CDR2 from the germline V gene are MNHNY and SVGAGI (reference sequence). This CDR3 region has 13 residues. The V end lost 11 bases, the J end lost 1 base, and 14 bases lay between the germline ends. CDR3 nucleotide sequence: TGTGCCGGTGGGCTGGAGCGGAACACTGAAGCTTTCTTT. This encodes CAGGLERNTEAFF.

The chain recombines TRBV24-1 with TRBJ1-2; no reliable D call. CDR1 and CDR2 (germline): KGHDR, SFDVKD. Trimming removed 2 bases at V and 3 bases at J, with 15 bases between. The CDR3 covers 16 residues. The CDR3 DNA sequence: TGTGCCACCAGTGATTCTGAAGGAGGACTGGACTATGGCTACACCTTC. This translates into CATSDSEGGLDYGYTF.

J is TRBJ1-5 and V is TRBV6-1; no reliable D call. The V gene's germline CDR1 is MNHNS and CDR2 SASEGT. V was cut by 1 base and J by 5 bases, with 9 bases left in between. This CDR3 region has 14 residues. The CDR3 bases are TGTGCCAGCAGTGAAGACCTAGCTTATCAGCCCCAGCATTTT. The encoded protein is CASSEDLAYQPQHF.

In its sample, this clonotype was seen once. This chain joins TRBV5-4 and TRBJ1-4; unclear D gene. V was pared by 1 base and J by 0 bases, with 4 bases between. Per the germline V gene, CDR1 is SGHNT and CDR2 is YYREEE (reference sequence). CDR3 length: 14 residues. Here the CDR3 reads CASSLWATNEKLFF. Written as DNA, the CDR3 is TGTGCCAGCAGCTTGTGGGCAACTAATGAAAAACTGTTTTTT.

The V gene is TRBV2, the J gene TRBJ2-1; D is perhaps TRBD2 (6 bases). Trimming shortened V by 7 bases and J by 4 bases, and 14 bases separated the two germline ends. In germline, CDR1 is SNHLY, CDR2 FYNNEI. This CDR3 has 14 amino acids. CDR3 sequence (DNA): TGTGCCAGCAAGGTGACCGGGAGATACAATGAGCAGTTCTTC. Encoded protein: CASKVTGRYNEQFF.

V is TRBV15 and J is TRBJ2-5; the D gene is possibly TRBD2 (5 bases). The CDR3 is 16 residues long. Germline-derived CDR1 and CDR2 are LNHNV and YYDKDF (reference sequence). V lost 1 base, J lost 5 bases, and 17 bases lay in between. CDR3 protein: CATSRARAGLRETQYF. DNA for the CDR3: TGTGCCACCAGCAGAGCTAGGGCGGGTCTACGGGAGACCCAGTACTTC.

V and J are TRBV29-1 and TRBJ2-2, with TRBD1 matching over 9 bases. Per the germline V gene, CDR1 is SQVTM and CDR2 is ANQGSEA. The CDR3 extends over 13 amino acids. The trim removed 7 bases at V and 1 base at J, leaving 1 base unmatched. CDR3 bases: TGCAGCGGGGGACAGGGGAACACCGGGGAGCTGTTTTTT. This gives the protein CSGGQGNTGELFF.

The rearrangement joins TRBV14 to TRBJ2-1, with no clear D. The V gene's germline CDR1 is SGHDN and CDR2 FVKESK. Trimming took off 3 bases at V and 4 bases at J, with 13 bases between the two ends. The CDR3 is 15 amino acids. CDR3 region: CASSHGPRSYNEQFF. CDR3 sequence (DNA): TGTGCCAGCAGCCATGGACCCAGATCGTACAATGAGCAGTTCTTC.

The chain links TRBV7-2 to TRBJ2-7; the D is unclear. V was clipped by 5 bases and J by 0 bases, with 14 bases between them. Germline V gene sequence: CDR1 SGHTA, CDR2 FQGNSA. This CDR3 spans 15 amino acids. The CDR3 nucleotides read TGTGCCAGCAGCCCAAGCGTCGCTAGCTCCTACGAGCAGTACTTC. Translated: CASSPSVASSYEQYF.

This chain links TRBV4-2 with TRBJ2-7; 14 nucleotides align to TRBD2. CDR3 length: 16 amino acids. V was pared by 1 base and J by 3 bases, with 2 bases of the junction left unmatched. CDR1 and CDR2 (germline): LGHNA, YNFKEQ. The chain's CDR3 is CASSQAGTSGSYEQYF. For the CDR3, the DNA is TGTGCCAGCAGCCAAGCCGGGACTAGCGGGAGCTACGAGCAGTACTTC.

This chain joins TRBV5-1 and TRBJ2-7; tentatively, D is TRBD1 (5 bases). V was shortened by 0 bases and J by 5 bases, with 12 bases between the two germline ends. Germline CDR1 SGHRS, CDR2 YFSETQ. CDR3 length: 14 residues. CDR3 amino acids: CASSLGRAVDEQYF. DNA for the CDR3: TGCGCCAGCAGCTTGGGCAGGGCCGTTGACGAGCAGTACTTC.

This chain uses TRBV29-1 with TRBJ1-1; D is unclear. CDR1 SQVTM and CDR2 ANQGSEA come from the germline V gene. Trimming removed 4 bases from V and 4 bases from J, with 10 bases in between. This CDR3 is built from 12 residues. CDR3 protein: CSVARSGTEAFF. CDR3 in DNA: TGCAGCGTTGCAAGGAGCGGCACTGAAGCTTTCTTT.

This chain connects TRBV11-3 to TRBJ2-2; unclear D gene. The CDR3 contains 13 residues. V dropped 8 bases and J dropped 5 bases, with 12 bases sitting between them. CDR1 SGHNT and CDR2 YENEEA come from the germline V gene. CDR3 nucleotides: TGTGCCAGCTCCGTGGAGTTAACCGGGGAGCTGTTTTTT. The encoded protein is CASSVELTGELFF. The full variable domain, completed using reference TRBV11-3 and TRBJ2-2, is EAGVVQSPRYKIIEKKQPVAFWCNPISGHNTLYWYLQNLGQGPELLIRYENEEAVDDSQLPKDRFSAERLKGVDSTLKIQPAELGDSAVYLCASSVELTGELFFGEGSRLTVL.

This clonotype was observed a single time. This chain joins TRBV28 and TRBJ2-1; 11 nucleotides match TRBD2. Germline V gene data show CDR1 as MDHEN and CDR2 as SYDVKM. The CDR3 runs 18 residues. Unmatched junction bases numbered 18, after V lost 6 bases and J lost 8 bases. CDR3 protein: CASRSPGLAALEGDEQFF. Written as DNA, the CDR3 is TGTGCCAGCAGATCCCCGGGACTAGCGGCCTTGGAGGGAGATGAGCAGTTCTTC. Looking up the rest from reference TRBV28 and TRBJ2-1 gives the full variable domain: DVKVTQSSRYLVKRTGEKVFLECVQDMDHENMFWYRQDPGLGLRLIYFSYDVKMKEKGDIPEGYSVSREKKERFSLILESASTNQTSMYLCASRSPGLAALEGDEQFFGPGTRLTVL.

The chain joins TRBV15 to TRBJ1-4; D unclear. Trimming pared 2 bases from V and 8 bases from J, leaving 15 bases between. This CDR3 is 15 amino acids long. Per the germline V gene, CDR1 is LNHNV and CDR2 is YYDKDF (reference sequence). This CDR3 reads CATSRNGRFGEKLFF. CDR3 coding DNA: TGTGCCACCAGCAGAAACGGTCGGTTCGGGGAAAAACTGTTTTTT.

This rearrangement joins TRBV20-1 to TRBJ2-5; 9 bases are shared with TRBD2. After removal of 4 bases from V and 3 bases from J, the junction contained 9 bases not matched to a gene. This CDR3 has 15 residues. CDR1 is DFQATT, CDR2 SNEGSKA, per germline (reference sequence). DNA of the CDR3: TGCAGTGCTAAACTTAGCGGGAGCTGGAAAGAGACCCAGTACTTC. Protein product: CSAKLSGSWKETQYF.

The chain uses TRBV29-1 and TRBJ2-1, with 9 bases that match TRBD1. V lost 7 bases to trimming and J lost 6 bases; unmatched junction nucleotides: 13. The germline V gene encodes CDR1 SQVTM and CDR2 ANQGSEA. This CDR3 has 15 amino acids. CDR3 protein: CSGSRGQGIFNEQFF. The DNA for the CDR3 is TGCAGCGGTAGTAGGGGACAGGGAATATTCAATGAGCAGTTCTTC.

The chain couples TRBV5-1 to TRBJ2-3, with a weak D call TRBD2 (6 bases). Trimming removed 3 bases from V and 1 base from J, with 12 bases in between. This CDR3 region has 15 residues. Germline V CDR1 and CDR2: SGHRS, YFSETQ. CDR3 amino acids: CASSSQAGRTDTQYF. For the CDR3, the DNA is TGCGCCAGCAGCTCCCAGGCGGGACGCACAGATACGCAGTATTTT.

The chain couples TRBV5-4 to TRBJ2-6; D not resolved. The CDR3 covers 15 residues. Germline CDR1 reads SGHNT; CDR2 reads YYREEE (reference sequence). The V end was cut by 4 bases, the J end by 0 bases, with 8 bases between. The CDR3, as DNA: TGTGCCAGCAGCCCGCCATTCTCTGGGGCCAACGTCCTGACTTTC. As protein: CASSPPFSGANVLTF.

The chain employs TRBV5-6 and TRBJ1-1; D perhaps matches TRBD1 (6 bases). V was trimmed by 2 bases and J by 0 bases, leaving 14 bases between them. This CDR3 has 16 amino acids. Germline loops: CDR1 SGHDT, CDR2 YYEEEE. This CDR3 is CASSFGGALLNTEAFF. The CDR3, as DNA: TGTGCCAGCAGCTTCGGGGGGGCCCTATTGAACACTGAAGCTTTCTTT.

The chain combines TRBV7-2 with TRBJ2-7, with unresolved D. The CDR3 is 15 amino acids. V was trimmed by 5 bases and J by 0 bases, leaving 14 bases between them. The germline V gene encodes CDR1 SGHTA and CDR2 FQGNSA. This CDR3 reads CASSLSPGGSYEQYF. The CDR3 nucleotides read TGTGCCAGCAGCCTCAGCCCTGGCGGCTCCTACGAGCAGTACTTC.